This entry concerns a single T cell receptor (beta chain). Its antigen is unidentified. This sample is part of a study of T cell responses to AZD1222 COVID-19 vaccine. Here immunoSEQ multiplex PCR was the method, and the copy in TCRdb shows in-frame clones only, minus some. This sample carries roughly 70,000 clones, 80% to 90% of them seen once, and the ten largest clones take under 8.5%. Study-wide points: Baseline serology detected seropositivity in only 5 to 7 AZD1222 recipients. No repertoire was sampled before or during the peak T cell response, only after it.

This sequence originates from an adult who received the AZD1222 COVID-19 vaccine. The specimen was peripheral blood, collected 28 days after the second AZD1222 dose.

The CDR3 region has the DNA TGTGCCAGCAGGTCCAAACTCCGTGGGACCGCGGGGAACACCGGGGAGCTGTTTTTT. Its protein is CASRSKLRGTAGNTGELFF. V usage is TRBV9 and J usage is TRBJ2-2; D possibly matches TRBD1 or TRBD2 (5 bases each). Deletions cut 5 bases from V and 1 base from J, with 24 bases between. The CDR3 loop spans 19 amino acids. The V gene's germline CDR1 is SGDLS and CDR2 YYNGEE.